Shown below are 25 T cell receptor beta chains from a single sample sequenced in a study of blood T cell repertoires in COVID-19. Clones were sequenced by immunoSEQ multiplex PCR, and TCRdb holds only the in-frame ones, with some missing. The data show approximately 270,000 clones, with roughly nine tenths seen just once and roughly 3% held by the top ten. Specimen: peripheral blood. The receptors were sampled from a man between 18 and 29 years old with active or convalescent COVID-19.

A note on this clone: One end of the junction varies from germline; a read error may be responsible. The chain combines TRBV6-5 with TRBJ1-1; TRBD1 agrees at 11 bases. The CDR3 covers 15 residues. CDR1 is MNHEY, CDR2 SVGAGI, per germline. The chain's CDR3 is CASCRTGGVKTEAFF. CDR3 nucleotides: TGTGCCAGCTGCCGGACAGGGGGCGTGAAGACTGAAGCTTTCTTT.

This chain uses TRBV28 with TRBJ1-4; 7 bases fit TRBD1. The CDR3 consists of 15 residues. V shed 5 bases and J 5 bases; nucleotides not matched to a gene: 8. CDR1 and CDR2 from the germline V gene are MDHEN and SYDVKM. CDR3 in DNA: TGTGCCAGCAGTGTACCGGGACAGTTAAATGAAAAACTGTTTTTT. Its translation: CASSVPGQLNEKLFF.

V is TRBV28 and J is TRBJ1-2, with D possibly matching TRBD1 (6 bases). V dropped 5 bases and J dropped 4 bases, with 20 bases sitting between them. Germline assignment: CDR1 MDHEN and CDR2 SYDVKM. The CDR3 runs 16 residues. The CDR3 nucleotides read TGTGCCAGCAGTAAGTCCACGGGACATAAGCGCTATGGCTACACCTTC. Translation gives CASSKSTGHKRYGYTF.

The chain links TRBV12-3 or TRBV12-4 to TRBJ2-1, with D hard to call. Trimming took 2 bases from V and 4 from J, leaving 6 bases between them. CDR3 size: 13 residues. CDR3 protein: CASSLQVYNEQFF. The CDR3 DNA follows: TGTGCCAGCAGTTTACAGGTATACAATGAGCAGTTCTTC.

The J gene is TRBJ1-5, the V gene TRBV6-2 or TRBV6-3; D possibly corresponds to TRBD1 (5 bases). Deletions cut 6 bases from V and 0 bases from J, with 6 bases between. CDR1 and CDR2 from the germline V gene are MNHEY and SVGEGT. The CDR3 contains 13 residues. In DNA form, the CDR3 reads TGTGCCAGCAGCGACAGTAGCAATCAGCCCCAGCATTTT. Translated: CASSDSSNQPQHF.

This chain uses TRBV9 with TRBJ2-1; D remains ambiguous. The CDR3 covers 12 residues. Trimming stripped 4 bases from V and 8 bases from J, with 10 bases between. Per the germline V gene, CDR1 is SGDLS and CDR2 is YYNGEE. The CDR3 DNA reads as TGTGCCAGCAGCACCCCAGGCTATGAGCAGTTCTTC. This sequence encodes CASSTPGYEQFF.

The chain carries TRBV20-1 and TRBJ1-6; D is unresolved. Germline V lookup: CDR1 DFQATT, CDR2 SNEGSKA (reference sequence). The V end was cut by 3 bases, the J end by 7 bases, with 10 bases between. The CDR3 is made up of 13 amino acids. CDR3 residues: CSASGRRNSPLHF. The CDR3 DNA sequence: TGCAGTGCTAGTGGGAGGAGGAATTCACCCCTCCACTTT.

This chain uses TRBV24-1 with TRBJ1-5; 11 bases line up with TRBD1. Germline assignment: CDR1 KGHDR and CDR2 SFDVKD. CDR3 length: 19 amino acids. With V trimmed by 6 bases and J by 0 bases, 12 bases remained unmatched. CDR3 DNA: TGTGCCACCAGTTCCAATCGGACAGGGGGCGCAATTAGCAATCAGCCCCAGCATTTT. Translation gives CATSSNRTGGAISNQPQHF.

CDR3 loop: CASSETSTYEQYF. The CDR3 DNA reads as TGTGCCAGCAGTGAAACTTCCACCTACGAGCAGTACTTC. The rearrangement uses TRBV6-1 and TRBJ2-7; D unclear. Germline values: CDR1 MNHNS, CDR2 SASEGT. The CDR3 is made up of 13 amino acids. V shed 2 bases and J shed 2 bases, with 7 bases lying between them.

The CDR3 nucleotides are TGTGCCAGCAGACACAGCGGGACCCAAGAGACCCAGTACTTC. Translated, it gives CASRHSGTQETQYF. This chain joins TRBV7-2 and TRBJ2-5; 7 bases align to TRBD2. Losses at the gene ends were 6 bases for V and 1 base for J; bases not matched to a gene: 5. This CDR3 has 14 amino acids. Germline assignment: CDR1 SGHTA and CDR2 FQGNSA.

The CDR3 DNA reads as TGTGCCACCAGCACTACGAACACTGAAGCTTTCTTT. This encodes CATSTTNTEAFF. The V call is TRBV15, the J call TRBJ1-1; D not certain. The CDR3 totals 12 residues. Trimming shortened V by 4 bases and J by 1 base, and 4 bases separated the two germline ends. CDR1 is LNHNV and CDR2 is YYDKDF in the germline V gene (reference sequence). Full variable domain (rest looked up from reference TRBV15 and TRBJ1-1): DAMVIQNPRYQVTQFGKPVTLSCSQTLNHNVMYWYQQKSSQAPKLLFHYYDKDFNNEADTPDNFQSRRPNTSFCFLDIRSPGLGDTAMYLCATSTTNTEAFFGQGTRLTVV.

This rearrangement joins TRBV27 to TRBJ2-1; 8 positions agree with TRBD2. The CDR3 has 15 residues. The V gene end was trimmed by 5 bases and the J gene end by 5 bases; junction bases not matched to a gene: 8. CDR1 is MNHEY and CDR2 is SMNVEV in the germline V gene (reference sequence). This chain's CDR3 is CASSGAGVADNEQFF. In DNA form, the CDR3 reads TGTGCCAGCAGTGGAGCGGGAGTAGCTGACAATGAGCAGTTCTTC.

CDR3 nucleotide sequence: TGTGCCAGTAGTCCGATAACGGCAGGGAATGGCTACACCTTC. Translated, it gives CASSPITAGNGYTF. The V call is TRBV19, the J call TRBJ1-2, with D possibly matching TRBD1 (5 bases). The V end lost 5 bases, the J end lost 6 bases, and 16 bases lay between the germline ends. Germline CDR1 is LNHDA and CDR2 is SQIVND (reference sequence). The CDR3 runs 14 residues.

The chain combines TRBV5-1 with TRBJ1-2; D perhaps matches TRBD1 (5 bases). Germline loops: CDR1 SGHRS, CDR2 YFSETQ. Trimming took 4 bases from V and 4 from J, leaving 14 bases between them. There are 14 residues in the CDR3. CDR3 sequence: CASSPDIASYGYTF. CDR3 DNA sequence: TGCGCCAGCAGCCCGGACATAGCTTCCTATGGCTACACCTTC.

The chain has TRBV28 and TRBJ2-4, with 7 bases matching TRBD2. This CDR3 has 12 residues. V lost 7 bases, J lost 16 bases, and 13 bases stayed unmatched. Germline loops: CDR1 MDHEN, CDR2 SYDVKM. The DNA for the CDR3 is TGTGCCAGCAATCCTGGACGGACTAGGTTTTACTTC. Translation: CASNPGRTRFYF.

In its sample, this clone was seen once. This chain uses TRBV9 with TRBJ2-3, with D tentatively TRBD2 (6 bases). The V gene's germline CDR1 is SGDLS and CDR2 YYNGEE. The CDR3 is made up of 14 amino acids. V was trimmed by 0 bases and J by 6 bases, leaving 11 bases between them. This CDR3 reads CASSVDRGVDTQYF. CDR3 in DNA: TGTGCCAGCAGCGTAGACCGCGGGGTCGATACGCAGTATTTT.

This clone was picked up one time. This chain joins TRBV6-5 and TRBJ1-1, with D perhaps TRBD1 (6 bases). CDR1 and CDR2 (germline): MNHEY, SVGAGI. Between the trimmed V and J ends, which lost 0 bases and 4 bases, there was a span of 15 bases. This CDR3 comprises 16 residues. CDR3 residues: CASSYSSGAGATEAFF. CDR3 sequence (DNA): TGTGCCAGCAGTTACTCTTCTGGGGCAGGGGCCACTGAAGCTTTCTTT.

V gene TRBV9 combines with J gene TRBJ1-1, with a possible D match to TRBD1 (6 bases). The V end was cut by 3 bases, the J end by 2 bases, with 14 bases between. This CDR3 is built from 15 residues. Germline V gene sequence: CDR1 SGDLS, CDR2 YYNGEE. The CDR3 nucleotides read TGTGCCAGCAGCGCGCCGACAGGATCAAACACTGAAGCTTTCTTT. Protein: CASSAPTGSNTEAFF.

This sequence joins TRBV7-3 and TRBJ2-7, with D possibly matching TRBD2 (6 bases). Germline CDR1 reads SGHTA; CDR2 reads FQGTGA. The CDR3 has 13 residues. The V gene lost 6 bases and the J gene lost 4 bases, with 13 bases spanning the gap. The CDR3 reads CASSPGRGYEQYF. CDR3 nucleotide sequence: TGTGCCAGCAGTCCGGGACGGGGGTACGAGCAGTACTTC.

The chain recombines TRBV15 with TRBJ2-1, with a tentative D call TRBD2 (5 bases). Germline loops: CDR1 LNHNV, CDR2 YYDKDF (reference sequence). The CDR3 totals 12 residues. Trimming took 0 bases from V and 11 from J, leaving 8 bases between them. This CDR3 is CATSRDRGKQFF. For the CDR3, the DNA is TGTGCCACCAGCAGAGATCGGGGAAAGCAGTTCTTC.

The rearrangement links TRBV11-2 to TRBJ2-2; 10 nucleotides agree with TRBD1. Germline loops: CDR1 SGHAT, CDR2 FQNNGV. There are 17 residues in the CDR3. Germline trimming cut 4 bases from V and 6 bases from J; bases unmatched to any gene: 11. CDR3 in DNA: TGTGCCAGCAGCTACATTCCGGGACAGGGGAGAGCCGGGGAGCTGTTTTTT. Residues: CASSYIPGQGRAGELFF.

Only one count was recorded for this clone. V and J are TRBV28 and TRBJ1-4, with TRBD1 as a possible D gene (5 bases). V was shortened by 3 bases and J by 7 bases, with 15 bases between the two germline ends. The CDR3 is made up of 15 amino acids. Germline lookup yields CDR1 MDHEN and CDR2 SYDVKM. CDR3 nucleotides: TGTGCCAGCAGTTTCCTCGGGGGGAATTCTGAAAAACTGTTTTTT. Amino acid sequence: CASSFLGGNSEKLFF.

V and J are TRBV15 and TRBJ1-2; D not resolved. CDR3 length equals 14 residues. Per germline, CDR1 LNHNV and CDR2 YYDKDF (reference sequence). Trimming took 5 bases from V and 5 from J, leaving 15 bases between them. This CDR3 is CATSFPSGPYGYTF. CDR3 in DNA: TGTGCCACCAGCTTTCCCAGCGGACCTTATGGCTACACCTTC. Together with reference TRBV15 and TRBJ1-2, the CDR3 gives the full variable domain: DAMVIQNPRYQVTQFGKPVTLSCSQTLNHNVMYWYQQKSSQAPKLLFHYYDKDFNNEADTPDNFQSRRPNTSFCFLDIRSPGLGDTAMYLCATSFPSGPYGYTFGSGTRLTVV.

The chain couples TRBV6-5 to TRBJ2-1; no reliable D call. The CDR3 totals 12 residues. Germline lookup yields CDR1 MNHEY and CDR2 SVGAGI. V was pared by 6 bases and J by 4 bases, with 7 bases between. This CDR3 reads CASRREYNEQFF. Written as DNA, the CDR3 is TGTGCCAGCAGGAGAGAATACAATGAGCAGTTCTTC.

J is TRBJ2-7 and V is TRBV27, with D tentatively TRBD2 (5 bases). The CDR3 length is 16 residues. V was cut by 6 bases and J by 6 bases, with 24 bases left in between. The germline V gene encodes CDR1 MNHEY and CDR2 SMNVEV (reference sequence). The CDR3 protein is CASRSRGPGSLFEQYF. The DNA of the CDR3 is TGTGCCAGCAGGTCCCGAGGGCCGGGATCGCTCTTCGAGCAGTACTTC.